This is a list of T cell receptor beta chains from one sample in a study of T cells after yellow fever vaccination. MiXCR was run by TCRdb on the 5' RACE reads, yielding one entry per CDR3 protein. The repertoire holds some 110,000 distinct CDR3 sequences, 8.4% seen once, with about 25% in the top ten. Material: CD8+ T cells sorted from PBMCs, obtained 45 days after the yellow fever booster vaccination. The receptors stem from a man aged 30 to 39 who received the YFV17D yellow fever vaccine. Both conserved end residues are part of each CDR3. The order of the fields is J gene, clone size, V gene, D gene, CDR3 DNA, CDR3 protein. A D gene is named only where the DNA matches it firmly. A clone size is listed for some rows: how often the clone was seen (once, few, many), or a class if it is expanded.

J gene: TRBJ2-7; clone size: many; V gene: TRBV28; D gene: -; CDR3 DNA: TGTGCCAGCAGTTTATGGTCAGAAGCCTCATACGAGCAGTACTTC; CDR3 protein: CASSLWSEASYEQYF
J gene: TRBJ2-1; clone size: many; V gene: TRBV6-5; D gene: -; CDR3 DNA: TGTGCCAGCAGTTACTCGGACCGTGGCGATGAGCAGTTCTTC; CDR3 protein: CASSYSDRGDEQFF
J gene: TRBJ2-7; clone size: many; V gene: TRBV15; D gene: TRBD1; CDR3 DNA: TGTGCCACCAGCAGGGGGACAGGGCCCACCTACGAGCAGTACTTC; CDR3 protein: CATSRGTGPTYEQYF
J gene: TRBJ2-3; clone size: many; V gene: TRBV7-9; D gene: -; CDR3 DNA: TGTGCCAGCAGCCCCACACAGGCCTCCACGCAGTATTTT; CDR3 protein: CASSPTQASTQYF
J gene: TRBJ2-3; clone size: many; V gene: TRBV28; D gene: -; CDR3 DNA: TGTGCCAGCAGTTTGACGGGAAGCACAGATACGCAGTATTTT; CDR3 protein: CASSLTGSTDTQYF
J gene: TRBJ2-7; clone size: many; V gene: TRBV11-3; D gene: -; CDR3 DNA: TGTGCCAGCAGCTTAGTGGAGGGGCCTATTACCTACGAGCAGTACTTC; CDR3 protein: CASSLVEGPITYEQYF
J gene: TRBJ2-3; clone size: few; V gene: TRBV2; D gene: TRBD2; CDR3 DNA: TGTGCCAGCAGTGATACGGGAGGGTCAGATACGCAGTATTTT; CDR3 protein: CASSDTGGSDTQYF
J gene: TRBJ2-5; clone size: -; V gene: TRBV5-4; D gene: -; CDR3 DNA: TGTGCCAGCAGCTTTTCCGAGAGGGAGACCCAGTACTTC; CDR3 protein: CASSFSERETQYF
J gene: TRBJ2-1; clone size: -; V gene: TRBV12-3/TRBV12-4; D gene: TRBD2; CDR3 DNA: TGTGCCAGCTCGAGGGGAGGGCCGAGTAATGAGCCATTCTTC; CDR3 protein: CASSRGGPSNEPFF
J gene: TRBJ1-5; clone size: -; V gene: TRBV7-4; D gene: -; CDR3 DNA: TGTGCCAGCAGCGGACTCCCGAAGGACAATCAGCCCCAGCATTTT; CDR3 protein: CASSGLPKDNQPQHF
J gene: TRBJ2-5; clone size: many; V gene: TRBV29-1; D gene: -; CDR3 DNA: TGCAGCGGAACGGAAGAGACCCAGTACTTC; CDR3 protein: CSGTEETQYF
J gene: TRBJ2-1; clone size: many; V gene: TRBV4-1; D gene: TRBD1; CDR3 DNA: TGCGCCAGCAGCGTCCGGGACAGAAACAATGAGCAGTTCTTC; CDR3 protein: CASSVRDRNNEQFF
J gene: TRBJ2-3; clone size: -; V gene: TRBV7-9; D gene: -; CDR3 DNA: TGTGCCAGCATTCCAGGGGATACGCAGTATTTT; CDR3 protein: CASIPGDTQYF
J gene: TRBJ2-7; clone size: few; V gene: TRBV7-9; D gene: -; CDR3 DNA: TGTGCCAGCAGCTTTATAGGGGGGAGCTACGAGCAGTACTTC; CDR3 protein: CASSFIGGSYEQYF
J gene: TRBJ2-3; clone size: many; V gene: TRBV28; D gene: TRBD2; CDR3 DNA: TGTGCCAGCAGCCAGCGACTAGCGGGAGGGCCAGGAGATACGCAGTATTTT; CDR3 protein: CASSQRLAGGPGDTQYF
J gene: TRBJ2-7; clone size: many; V gene: TRBV7-9; D gene: TRBD1; CDR3 DNA: TGTGCCAGCAGCAGACAGGGTTGGTACGAGCAGTACTTC; CDR3 protein: CASSRQGWYEQYF
J gene: TRBJ2-7; clone size: few; V gene: TRBV20-1; D gene: -; CDR3 DNA: TGCAGTGCTAGCCCTTTCGAGGGTGGGGGCTCCTACGAGCAGTACTTC; CDR3 protein: CSASPFEGGGSYEQYF
J gene: TRBJ2-1; clone size: many; V gene: TRBV19; D gene: -; CDR3 DNA: TGTGCCAGTAGTGTTCTAGGAAATGAGCAGTTCTTC; CDR3 protein: CASSVLGNEQFF
J gene: TRBJ2-1; clone size: many; V gene: TRBV20-1; D gene: -; CDR3 DNA: TGCAGCGGGGACTGGGCGAATGAGCAGTTCTTC; CDR3 protein: CSGDWANEQFF
J gene: TRBJ1-5; clone size: many; V gene: TRBV18; D gene: -; CDR3 DNA: TGTGCCAGCTCAGAAGACAGGACCCTTGGGAGCAATCAGCCCCAGCATTTT; CDR3 protein: CASSEDRTLGSNQPQHF
J gene: TRBJ2-7; clone size: -; V gene: TRBV6-1; D gene: TRBD2; CDR3 DNA: TGTGCCAGCAGTGAAATGGCTAGCGGATGGGACGAGCAGTACTTC; CDR3 protein: CASSEMASGWDEQYF
J gene: TRBJ2-5; clone size: many; V gene: TRBV7-2; D gene: TRBD1; CDR3 DNA: TGTGCCAGCAGCCCGACAGGGAGTATTGGGGAGACCCAGTACTTC; CDR3 protein: CASSPTGSIGETQYF
J gene: TRBJ1-1; clone size: few; V gene: TRBV7-2; D gene: -; CDR3 DNA: TGTGCCAGCAGCTTAGAACTCTCTGGCCGTGTAGCTTTCTTT; CDR3 protein: CASSLELSGRVAFF
J gene: TRBJ2-1; clone size: many; V gene: TRBV14; D gene: -; CDR3 DNA: TGTGCCAGCAGCCATCAGGAGTGGAATGAGCAGTTCTTC; CDR3 protein: CASSHQEWNEQFF
J gene: TRBJ2-7; clone size: -; V gene: TRBV6-2/TRBV6-3; D gene: -; CDR3 DNA: TGTGCCAGCAGGGGTGGGGTAGTGTCTTTCGAGCAGTACTTC; CDR3 protein: CASRGGVVSFEQYF
J gene: TRBJ1-5; clone size: many; V gene: TRBV27; D gene: TRBD1; CDR3 DNA: TGTGCCAGCAGTTCCCTCGACAGGGATCAGCCCCAGCATTTT; CDR3 protein: CASSSLDRDQPQHF
J gene: TRBJ2-1; clone size: many; V gene: TRBV10-3; D gene: -; CDR3 DNA: TGTGCCATCAGTGAGTCGGACAACCAGGATCGGGGGCCTAGCGGTTCTTTCTTC; CDR3 protein: CAISESDNQDRGPSGSFF
J gene: TRBJ2-7; clone size: -; V gene: TRBV19; D gene: TRBD2; CDR3 DNA: TGTGCCAGTAGTATTCTAGCGGGGGCCCCCTACGAGCAGTACTTC; CDR3 protein: CASSILAGAPYEQYF
J gene: TRBJ2-7; clone size: few; V gene: TRBV6-5; D gene: -; CDR3 DNA: TGTGCCAGCAGCACTTTCCTCGTCTTC; CDR3 protein: CASSTFLVF
J gene: TRBJ2-7; clone size: many; V gene: TRBV28; D gene: -; CDR3 DNA: TGTGCCAGCAGGACACTCTACGAGCAGTACTTC; CDR3 protein: CASRTLYEQYF
J gene: TRBJ2-1; clone size: many; V gene: TRBV12-5; D gene: -; CDR3 DNA: TGTGCTAGTGGTTTCGTCCTAGCAGCCTACAATGAGCAGTTCTTC; CDR3 protein: CASGFVLAAYNEQFF
J gene: TRBJ1-2; clone size: -; V gene: TRBV12-3/TRBV12-4; D gene: -; CDR3 DNA: TGTGCCAGCAGTTTATGGGGAGGAATAGGCTACACCTTC; CDR3 protein: CASSLWGGIGYTF
J gene: TRBJ2-5; clone size: many; V gene: TRBV5-6; D gene: TRBD2; CDR3 DNA: TGTGCCAGCAGCTTGCTAGCGGATATTAAAGAGACCCAGTACTTC; CDR3 protein: CASSLLADIKETQYF
J gene: TRBJ1-1; clone size: many; V gene: TRBV4-3; D gene: -; CDR3 DNA: TGCGCCAGCAGCCAAGATACCACAGAAGCTGAAGCTTTCTTT; CDR3 protein: CASSQDTTEAEAFF
J gene: TRBJ2-1; clone size: many; V gene: TRBV7-6; D gene: TRBD2; CDR3 DNA: TGTGCCAGCAGCTTCAGGCTAGCGGGGATTGAGCAGTTCTTC; CDR3 protein: CASSFRLAGIEQFF
J gene: TRBJ2-5; clone size: -; V gene: TRBV5-6; D gene: -; CDR3 DNA: TGTGCCAGCAGCTCGGACTCGGGGACCCAGTACTTC; CDR3 protein: CASSSDSGTQYF
J gene: TRBJ2-5; clone size: many; V gene: TRBV11-2; D gene: -; CDR3 DNA: TGTGCCAGCAGCCAGGGTGATGGGACCCAGTACTTC; CDR3 protein: CASSQGDGTQYF
J gene: TRBJ2-1; clone size: many; V gene: TRBV15; D gene: TRBD2; CDR3 DNA: TGTGCCACCAGCAGAGTTACTAGCGGGTTCTACAATGAGCAGTTCTTC; CDR3 protein: CATSRVTSGFYNEQFF
J gene: TRBJ2-3; clone size: -; V gene: TRBV20-1; D gene: -; CDR3 DNA: TGCAGTGCTAGGACAGATACGCAGTATTTT; CDR3 protein: CSARTDTQYF
J gene: TRBJ2-7; clone size: -; V gene: TRBV4-3; D gene: TRBD1; CDR3 DNA: TGCGCCAGCAGCCAAGAAGGGTCGGGGGACAGGGGCTTGATCATGTACGAGCAGTACTTC; CDR3 protein: CASSQEGSGDRGLIMYEQYF
J gene: TRBJ2-3; clone size: many; V gene: TRBV6-4; D gene: -; CDR3 DNA: TGTGCCAGCAGTGACTCCAGCATGGGGTCAGATACGCAGTATTTT; CDR3 protein: CASSDSSMGSDTQYF
J gene: TRBJ1-1; clone size: many; V gene: TRBV29-1; D gene: -; CDR3 DNA: TGCAGCGTTGCGCCGTTGGGGACTGAAGCTTTCTTT; CDR3 protein: CSVAPLGTEAFF
J gene: TRBJ2-7; clone size: many; V gene: TRBV12-3/TRBV12-4; D gene: TRBD2; CDR3 DNA: TGTGCCAGCAGTCCCCGTCGGACTAGCGGGCTCTACGAGCAGTACTTC; CDR3 protein: CASSPRRTSGLYEQYF
J gene: TRBJ2-1; clone size: -; V gene: TRBV11-2; D gene: -; CDR3 DNA: TGTGCCAGCAGCCCCGGGGGCGGGGCTCATCACAATGAGCAGTTCTTC; CDR3 protein: CASSPGGGAHHNEQFF
J gene: TRBJ2-4; clone size: many; V gene: TRBV2; D gene: -; CDR3 DNA: TGTGCCAGCAAGGGCAGCCCCAAAAACATTCAGTACTTC; CDR3 protein: CASKGSPKNIQYF
J gene: TRBJ2-1; clone size: -; V gene: TRBV25-1; D gene: -; CDR3 DNA: TGTGCCAGCACCCTGACCGGTGGGGGCCCCTACAATGAGCAGTTCTTC; CDR3 protein: CASTLTGGGPYNEQFF
J gene: TRBJ2-7; clone size: few; V gene: TRBV6-5; D gene: -; CDR3 DNA: TGTGCCAGCAGTTACATGACTACGAGCGAGCAGTACTTC; CDR3 protein: CASSYMTTSEQYF
J gene: TRBJ2-7; clone size: -; V gene: TRBV11-2; D gene: TRBD1; CDR3 DNA: TGTGCCAGCAGCTTACCCGGGACAGACTTCTCCTACGAGCAGTACTTC; CDR3 protein: CASSLPGTDFSYEQYF
J gene: TRBJ1-1; clone size: -; V gene: TRBV7-9; D gene: -; CDR3 DNA: TGTGCCAGCAGCCGGGAGAACACTGAAGCTTTCTTT; CDR3 protein: CASSRENTEAFF
J gene: TRBJ2-7; clone size: few; V gene: TRBV28; D gene: -; CDR3 DNA: TGTGCCAGCACTTGGGTGGTAAGCCGCGAGCAGTACTTC; CDR3 protein: CASTWVVSREQYF
J gene: TRBJ2-7; clone size: few; V gene: TRBV15; D gene: TRBD2; CDR3 DNA: TGTGCCACCAGCAGGACTAGCGGCAGGGCCGGGACGACAGGTTACGAGCAGTACTTC; CDR3 protein: CATSRTSGRAGTTGYEQYF
J gene: TRBJ2-1; clone size: many; V gene: TRBV9; D gene: -; CDR3 DNA: TGTGCCAGCAGCGTAGGAACAGTGAATGAGCAGTTCTTC; CDR3 protein: CASSVGTVNEQFF
J gene: TRBJ2-7; clone size: many; V gene: TRBV28; D gene: TRBD1; CDR3 DNA: TGTGCCAGCAGTCAGACAGGGATAATATACGAGCAGTACTTC; CDR3 protein: CASSQTGIIYEQYF
J gene: TRBJ2-7; clone size: many; V gene: TRBV29-1; D gene: -; CDR3 DNA: TGCAGCGTTGGAGACGGGCTCCGCGCCTACGAGCAGTACTTC; CDR3 protein: CSVGDGLRAYEQYF
J gene: TRBJ1-1; clone size: many; V gene: TRBV6-5; D gene: -; CDR3 DNA: TGTGCCAGCAGCTCGAACACTGAAGCTTTCTTT; CDR3 protein: CASSSNTEAFF